This T cell receptor beta chain was retrieved from a study of CD8+ T cells in alopecia areata. A few counts support this clone. Per the germline V gene, CDR1 is WSHSY and CDR2 is SAAADI. CDR3 length: 10 amino acids. The V gene lost 10 bases and the J gene lost 7 bases, with 7 bases spanning the gap. Stated treatment: oral pan-JAK inhibitor, 5-10 mg twice daily. Using a FACSAria, the CD4+ and CD8+ T cells were sorted from the PBMCs. The authors extracted RNA and reverse transcribed it into cDNA as the sequencing template. Profiling relied on immunoSEQ multiplex PCR, and the TCRdb table lists in-frame clones only, not all of them. This sample has about 64,000 clones, with around 45% found just once.

Sequenced material: CD8+ T cells sorted from blood, taken at approximately week 37, from a patient treated with tofacitinib. The receptor was derived from a human donor with alopecia areata. V gene TRBV10-2 combines with J gene TRBJ2-2; D remains unclear. The CDR3 loop is CATINGELFF. The DNA for the CDR3 is TGCGCCACTATCAACGGGGAGCTGTTTTTT.